The clone carrying this TCR beta chain was recorded many times. The data originate from a study of CD8 T cells in ankylosing spondylitis. The CDR3 totals 13 residues. Germline V gene sequence: CDR1 SQVTM, CDR2 ANQGSEA. TCRdb reprocessed the 5' RACE reads via MiXCR and lists one record per CDR3 protein. The sample consists of more than 200,000 distinct CDR3 sequences, roughly a quarter of them appearing once. The origin of this receptor is a male donor with ankylosing spondylitis or in good health (not recorded which). J is TRBJ2-7 and V is TRBV29-1, with TRBD1 identical over 7 bases. Sequencing used blood, either unsorted or a sorted T cell fraction (not recorded which). CDR3 region: CSGTQGVWDEQYF. CDR3 DNA sequence: TGCAGTGGGACCCAGGGGGTATGGGACGAGCAGTACTTC.